These T cell receptor beta chains were read from a single sample in a study of cytomegalovirus exposure and HLA in healthy donors. TCRdb's table, derived via immunoSEQ multiplex PCR, lists solely in-frame clones and lacks some. The sample shows roughly 70,000 clones, about 97% of them seen only once. The sample consisted of PBMCs. These receptors originate from a woman younger than 35 in good health and CMV-seropositive. CDR3s include the opening cysteine and the closing phenylalanine or tryptophan.

TRBJ2-7 TRBV7-2 CASSFDSGRAWEQYF
TRBJ2-6 TRBV7-9 CASSPALQGSSGANVLTF
TRBJ2-7 TRBV5-4 CASSSRDLGYEQYF
TRBJ2-5 TRBV19 CASSIVGTGASGSRETQYF
TRBJ2-1 TRBV27 CASSSRLAGSYNEQFF
TRBJ2-5 TRBV30 CAWSGTGGEETQYF
TRBJ2-7 TRBV5-1 CASSLGGRPYEQYF
TRBJ1-2 TRBV19 CASSIDGTAIARHYGYTF
TRBJ2-7 TRBV4-1 CASSPGTFSYEQYF
TRBJ1-2 TRBV19 CASRSGGDRGYTF
TRBJ2-5 TRBV2 CASSERSAGEIQETQYF
TRBJ2-1 TRBV11-2 CASSLGGGTGLSEQFF
TRBJ1-5 TRBV10-2 CASRALPGRGQPQHF
TRBJ1-2 TRBV6-5 CASSTLPGTGGGYTF
TRBJ2-1 TRBV27 CASSSKPGLQHNEQFF
TRBJ1-3 TRBV29-1 CSVSRTGGNTIYF
TRBJ2-1 TRBV28 CASNSGSGSYNEQFF
TRBJ2-3 TRBV15 CATSSLSASTDTQYF
TRBJ1-2 TRBV2 CATQGSYGYTF
TRBJ1-2 TRBV6-6 CASSYLLQESNYGYTF
TRBJ2-3 TRBV5-5 CASSPRGQGTDTQYF
TRBJ1-1 TRBV5-6 CASSSTGGNTEAFF
TRBJ1-1 TRBV10-3 CAIRNRDSDTEAFF
TRBJ2-7 TRBV7-2 CASSLISGSYEQYF
TRBJ2-1 TRBV27 CASSEGLYQFF
TRBJ2-1 TRBV7-3 CASSQLGLAGGRNEQFF
TRBJ1-1 TRBV6-6 CASSPVGTNTEAFF
TRBJ1-1 TRBV29-1 CSVGTGGVGTEAFF
TRBJ1-4 TRBV2 CASSEALRGDEKLFF
TRBJ1-1 TRBV19 CASSLQTGRQNTEAFF
TRBJ2-1 TRBV7-9 CASSAKQITYNEQFF
TRBJ2-2 TRBV12-5 CASGLGGNTGELFF
TRBJ1-1 TRBV5-1 CASSLGQGRNTEAFF
TRBJ2-3 TRBV10-2 CASRPQGGRADTQYF
TRBJ2-1 TRBV5-1 CASSLGTLADEQFF
TRBJ2-3 TRBV5-1 CASSLISGSTDTQYF
TRBJ2-1 TRBV11-2 CASSLDLAPNEQFF
TRBJ2-5 TRBV7-9 CASSLDRAGELETQYF
TRBJ2-1 TRBV29-1 CSVGRPSYNEQFF
TRBJ1-2 TRBV18 CASSPRQGGGYTF
TRBJ2-4 TRBV5-1 CASSLAGAKNIQYF
TRBJ2-5 TRBV4-1 CASSQATEETQYF